This T cell receptor beta chain came from a study of monozygotic twins with inflammatory bowel disease. Findings of the study overall: It was not supported that a single strong signal or clonotype was associated with IBD.

With regard to this clonotype: Its antigen is as yet unknown.

CDR3 length equals 13 residues. Germline lookup yields CDR1 LGHNA and CDR2 YNFKEQ. Starting material for each TCR library was roughly 3,500 ng of total RNA. No DNA is given; TCRdb re-called the 5' RACE reads and lists each CDR3 protein once. Recorded for this sample: about 450,000 distinct CDR3 sequences. The sequencing input was blood. The rearrangement links TRBV4-2 to TRBJ2-1. The source of this sequence is a human donor with ulcerative colitis or Crohn's disease, or a healthy co-twin of an affected twin (not recorded which). CDR3 amino acids: CASSQDQNNEQFF.